The rows below give T cell receptor beta chains drawn from one sample of a study of Graves' ophthalmopathy and Graves' hyperthyroidism. TCRdb used MiXCR to reprocess the multiplex PCR reads, holding one entry per CDR3 protein. This table has about 210,000 distinct CDR3 sequences, around 28% appearing once. The specimen was peripheral blood. The receptors here all came from a man aged 50 to 59 with Graves' ophthalmopathy. Each CDR3 is given with its conserved first and last residue. A D gene is named only where the DNA matches it firmly. Expanded clones get a size class; other rows say once, few or many, or leave the size out.

>TRBV4-1|.|many|16|TRBJ1-5
TGCGCCAGCAGCCAAGACGGCGCAGGGGACAATCAGCCCCAGCATTTT
CASSQDGAGDNQPQHF
>TRBV20-1|TRBD2|many|14|TRBJ2-5
TGCAGTGCCCAGTTAGCGGGGCTCCAAGAGACCCAGTACTTC
CSAQLAGLQETQYF
>TRBV11-2|.|many|12|TRBJ2-7
TGTGCCAGCGCCAGGGAAGAGTACGAGCAGTACTTC
CASAREEYEQYF
>TRBV13|.|many|17|TRBJ1-1
TGTGCCAGCAGCCCCCCCGACTATAGGAAGGGGAACACTGAAGCTTTCTTT
CASSPPDYRKGNTEAFF
>TRBV28|TRBD1|many|13|TRBJ2-7
TGTGCCAGCGGTCCGGGACAGGGCTACGAGCAGTACTTC
CASGPGQGYEQYF
>TRBV27|.|many|13|TRBJ1-2
TGTGCCAGTAGCGGCGGGGTTAACTATGGCTACACCTTC
CASSGGVNYGYTF
>TRBV5-1|.|many|16|TRBJ2-7
TGCGCCAGCAGCTTGGCAGCAGGGGGAGGCCCTTACGAGCAGTACTTC
CASSLAAGGGPYEQYF
>TRBV24-1|.|.|14|TRBJ2-5
TGTGCCACCAGTGATTTTACAAAGCAAGAGACCCAGTACTTC
CATSDFTKQETQYF
>TRBV2|TRBD1|.|13|TRBJ2-7
TGTGCCAGCAGTTTGGACAGGGTTGGCGAGCAGTACTTC
CASSLDRVGEQYF
>TRBV29-1|.|many|12|TRBJ1-2
TGCAGCGTTGATTTGCACCCGTATGGCTACACCTTC
CSVDLHPYGYTF
>TRBV6-1|TRBD1|.|16|TRBJ1-3
TGTGCCAGCAGCTCCCCGTCCGGGACAGGGGTAAACACCATATATTTT
CASSSPSGTGVNTIYF
>TRBV5-1|.|many|15|TRBJ2-7
TGCGCCAGCAGCTTGATAGGGGAGTCGGCCTACGAGCAGTACTTC
CASSLIGESAYEQYF
>TRBV5-1|.|many|13|TRBJ1-2
TGCGCCAGCAGCTCTTCGGACAGCTATGGCTACACCTTC
CASSSSDSYGYTF
>TRBV7-6|.|many|15|TRBJ1-1
TGTGCCAGCAGCCTAGGGGGTGTTGGGAGGAATGAAGCTTTCTTT
CASSLGGVGRNEAFF
>TRBV6-1|TRBD1|many|15|TRBJ1-2
TGTGCCAGCAGCCACCCAAGAGGGACAGGCACTGGCTACACCTTC
CASSHPRGTGTGYTF
>TRBV20-1|.|many|15|TRBJ2-7
TGCAGTGCTAGGACTCTCGGGGGATCCTCCTACGAGCAGTACTTC
CSARTLGGSSYEQYF
>TRBV7-8|.|.|14|TRBJ2-7
TGTGCCAGCAGCTCCGACAGCCTTGGCTACGAGCAGTACTTC
CASSSDSLGYEQYF
>TRBV30|.|.|14|TRBJ1-1
TGTGCCTGGGTGTTATTGGACGGTAACACTGAAGCTTTCTTT
CAWVLLDGNTEAFF
>TRBV5-1|TRBD1|many|16|TRBJ2-2
TGCGCCAGCAGCTTGGACACGGGACAGCGCACCGGGGAGCTGTTTTTT
CASSLDTGQRTGELFF
>TRBV10-3|.|many|14|TRBJ1-5
TGTGCCATCAGCAGGGAAGTGGGCAATCAGCCCCAGCATTTT
CAISREVGNQPQHF
>TRBV6-2/TRBV6-3|.|.|14|TRBJ2-2
TGTGCCAGCAAAGAGGTCGCGAACACCGGGGAGCTGTTTTTT
CASKEVANTGELFF
>TRBV28|.|.|13|TRBJ2-1
TGTGCCAGCAGTCGGGACTCCGATAATGAGCAGTTCTTC
CASSRDSDNEQFF
>TRBV11-2|TRBD1|.|18|TRBJ2-2
TGTGCCAGCAGCTTCCCCTATCGGACAGGGGGCGGAACCGGGGAGCTGTTTTTT
CASSFPYRTGGGTGELFF
>TRBV6-2/TRBV6-3|.|many|17|TRBJ2-6
TGTGCCAGCAGTGCGCATCTAGGGGGGCCTGGGGCCAACGTCCTGACTTTC
CASSAHLGGPGANVLTF
>TRBV20-1|.|many|16|TRBJ1-5
TGCAGTGCTAGAGTTGAGTCTGGGGACGGAAATCAGCCCCAGCATTTT
CSARVESGDGNQPQHF
>TRBV28|TRBD1|many|13|TRBJ1-2
TGTGCCAGCAGCCTGGGACAGGGATCTGGCTACACCTTC
CASSLGQGSGYTF